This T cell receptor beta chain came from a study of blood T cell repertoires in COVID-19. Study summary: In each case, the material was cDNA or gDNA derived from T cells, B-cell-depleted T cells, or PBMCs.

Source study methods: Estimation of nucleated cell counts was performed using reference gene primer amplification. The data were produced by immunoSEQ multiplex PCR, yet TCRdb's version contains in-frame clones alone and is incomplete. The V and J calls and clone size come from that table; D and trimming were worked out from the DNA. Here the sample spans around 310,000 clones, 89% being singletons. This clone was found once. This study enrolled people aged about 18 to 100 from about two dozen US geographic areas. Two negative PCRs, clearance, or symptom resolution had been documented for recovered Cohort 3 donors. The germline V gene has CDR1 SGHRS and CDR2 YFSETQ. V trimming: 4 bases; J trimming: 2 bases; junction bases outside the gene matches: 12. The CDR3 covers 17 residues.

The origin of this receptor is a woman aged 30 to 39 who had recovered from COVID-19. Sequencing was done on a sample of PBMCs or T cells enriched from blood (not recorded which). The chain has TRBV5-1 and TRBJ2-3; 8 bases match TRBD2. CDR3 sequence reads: CASSPLGGRWDTDTQYF. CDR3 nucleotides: TGCGCCAGCAGCCCGTTGGGCGGGAGGTGGGACACAGATACGCAGTATTTT.